These 28 T cell receptor beta chains came from one sample sequenced in a study of regulatory T cells in long-lasting Graves disease. Arm-PCR with iRepertoire HTBI primers amplified the CDR3 regions for these TCR beta libraries. A single record per CDR3 protein comes from TCRdb applying MiXCR to the multiplex PCR reads. This table holds over 200,000 distinct CDR3 sequences, around 20% found once. Indicated time point: newly diagnosed GD, antithyroid drugs for less than 3 months. Extracted PBMC RNA gave rise to the TCR library. Sequencing used peripheral blood mononuclear cells (PBMCs), obtained at new diagnosis, from a patient treated with antithyroid drugs. All receptors come from a female donor with Graves disease.

A few counts support this clonotype. The chain combines TRBV4-1 with TRBJ1-1; a weak D match, TRBD1 (6 bases). The CDR3 sequence is 17 residues long. V dropped 0 bases and J dropped 4 bases, with 18 bases sitting between them. Germline-derived CDR1 and CDR2 are MGHRA and YSYEKL. CDR3: CASSQEGGQILLTEAFF. CDR3 in DNA: TGCGCCAGCAGCCAAGAAGGGGGACAAATTCTCCTCACTGAAGCTTTCTTT.

This clonotype has just a few counts. The V gene is TRBV19, the J gene TRBJ1-5; D not resolved. Germline V lookup: CDR1 LNHDA, CDR2 SQIVND (reference sequence). This CDR3 has 15 amino acids. Trimming took 4 bases from V and 0 from J, leaving 10 bases between them. CDR3 nucleotides: TGTGCCAGTAGTACCGGAGGGTATAGCAATCAGCCCCAGCATTTT. This gives the protein CASSTGGYSNQPQHF. The variable domain in full, with the rest retrieved from reference TRBV19 and TRBJ1-5, is DGGITQSPKYLFRKEGQNVTLSCEQNLNHDAMYWYRQDPGQGLRLIYYSQIVNDFQKGDIAEGYSVSREKKESFPLTVTSAQKNPTAFYLCASSTGGYSNQPQHFGDGTRLSIL.

This clonotype was detected ten times or more. This chain joins TRBV4-2 and TRBJ2-7; 7 bases align to TRBD2. V lost 0 bases to trimming and J lost 4 bases; unmatched junction nucleotides: 9. The length of the CDR3 is 16 residues. Germline V lookup: CDR1 LGHNA, CDR2 YNFKEQ. The CDR3 protein is CASSQELRGRRYEQYF. The CDR3 nucleotides are TGTGCCAGCAGCCAAGAGTTGCGGGGGAGAAGGTACGAGCAGTACTTC.

This clonotype appeared many times. V usage is TRBV6-1 and J usage is TRBJ1-4; D is unresolved. Germline CDR1 MNHNS, CDR2 SASEGT. The length of the CDR3 is 15 residues. The V gene lost 5 bases and the J gene lost 0 bases, with 10 bases spanning the gap. CDR3 coding DNA: TGTGCCAGCAGTCCTTGGACGTCAACTAATGAAAAACTGTTTTTT. This sequence encodes CASSPWTSTNEKLFF.

This clonotype came up many times. This CDR3 reads CASSESKGADTQYF. The CDR3 DNA is TGCGCCAGCAGTGAGTCTAAAGGAGCAGATACGCAGTATTTT. The chain employs TRBV10-1 and TRBJ2-3; D unclear. The CDR3 is made up of 14 amino acids. CDR1 and CDR2 from the germline V gene are WNHNN and SYGVQD (reference sequence). The V end was cut by 0 bases, the J end by 4 bases, with 8 bases between.

V is TRBV4-2 and J is TRBJ2-6; either TRBD1 or TRBD2 may fit D (5 bases each). The CDR3 extends over 15 amino acids. Trimming left V 0 bases short and J 3 bases short, with 6 bases between. Germline CDR1 is LGHNA and CDR2 is YNFKEQ. The CDR3 here is CASSQDGGGANVLTF. The CDR3 nucleotides are TGTGCCAGCAGCCAAGATGGGGGTGGGGCCAACGTCCTGACTTTC.

This clonotype came up many times. CDR3: CAISAQGAGNQPQHF. DNA for the CDR3: TGTGCCATCAGTGCACAGGGGGCCGGCAATCAGCCCCAGCATTTT. This chain links TRBV10-3 with TRBJ1-5; 9 positions agree with TRBD1. J lost 2 bases, V lost 4 bases, and 3 bases had no gene match. Germline assignment: CDR1 ENHRY and CDR2 SYGVKD. The CDR3 has 15 amino acids.

To note about this clonotype: This likely traces to a read error, being one base from a far larger clone. V is TRBV6-1 and J is TRBJ2-5; possibly TRBD2 for D (6 bases). The CDR3 sequence is 15 residues long. Germline values: CDR1 MNHNS, CDR2 SASEGT. DNA for the CDR3: TGTGCCAGCAGCTCCCTGGGGGGTCAATGGGAGACCCAGTGCTTC. Protein: CASSSLGGQWETQCF.

Regarding this clonotype: A read error may be the cause here, since a much bigger clone is one base away. The chain employs TRBV6-2 or TRBV6-3 and TRBJ1-4, with TRBD1 identical over 8 bases. Germline CDR1 reads MNHEY; CDR2 reads SVGEGT. There are 15 residues in the CDR3. CDR3 coding DNA: TGTGCCAGCGCCCTTCCGACAGGGGTGGATGAAAAACCGTTTTTT. Translation: CASALPTGVDEKPFF.

This clonotype was counted ten times or more. The chain combines TRBV24-1 with TRBJ2-2, with D perhaps assigned TRBD1 or TRBD2 (5 bases each). The V end was cut by 5 bases, the J end by 4 bases, with 10 bases between. CDR1 and CDR2 (germline): KGHDR, SFDVKD. The CDR3 consists of 14 residues. CDR3 loop: CATSGGASTGELFF. The DNA of the CDR3 is TGTGCCACCAGTGGAGGGGCTAGCACCGGGGAGCTGTTTTTT.

This clonotype has ten or more counts. V gene TRBV20-1 combines with J gene TRBJ2-7; 13 bases are a match to TRBD2. V dropped 6 bases and J dropped 3; count of bases not matched to a gene: 2. The germline gives CDR1 DFQATT, CDR2 SNEGSKA (reference sequence). CDR3 length: 13 amino acids. CDR3 amino acids: CSAGTSGVYEQYF. The CDR3 DNA reads as TGCAGTGCCGGGACTAGCGGGGTCTACGAGCAGTACTTC.

In its sample, this clonotype was seen many times. The chain joins TRBV4-2 to TRBJ1-5; D remains unclear. The CDR3 runs to 15 residues. CDR1 is LGHNA and CDR2 is YNFKEQ in the germline V gene. The V end was cut by 0 bases, the J end by 2 bases, with 8 bases between. Here the CDR3 reads CASSQDSGGNQPQHF. CDR3 DNA: TGTGCCAGCAGCCAAGATAGTGGGGGCAATCAGCCCCAGCATTTT.

Only a few counts were recorded for this clonotype. The V call is TRBV6-5, the J call TRBJ2-2, with 8 bases matching TRBD1. In germline, CDR1 is MNHEY, CDR2 SVGAGI. V lost 7 bases, J lost 4 bases, and 8 bases stayed unmatched. The CDR3 has 15 amino acids. The CDR3 DNA follows: TGTGCCAGCACCCCCTCCAGGGGGCGCACCGGGGAGCTGTTTTTT. This codes for CASTPSRGRTGELFF.

The chain joins TRBV18 to TRBJ1-4; D is uncertain. This CDR3 is built from 14 residues. V shed 4 bases and J shed 5 bases, with 11 bases lying between them. Germline V gives CDR1 KGHSH, CDR2 LQKENI. CDR3 DNA: TGTGCCAGCTCACAGCGTACGCAGAATGAAAAACTGTTTTTT. Its translation is CASSQRTQNEKLFF.

This clonotype was seen ten or more times. The chain joins TRBV6-1 to TRBJ2-5; perhaps TRBD2 as D (6 bases). CDR1 is MNHNS and CDR2 is SASEGT in the germline V gene. This CDR3 is 16 amino acids long. Trimming took 6 bases from V and 3 from J, leaving 20 bases between them. The chain's CDR3 is CASRRNRGFGEETQYF. For the CDR3, the DNA is TGTGCCAGCAGGCGAAATCGGGGGTTTGGGGAAGAGACCCAGTACTTC.

In this sample, this clonotype turned up many times. The chain is built from TRBV27 and TRBJ2-5, with D uncertain. Per germline, CDR1 MNHEY and CDR2 SMNVEV (reference sequence). Trimming left V 0 bases short and J 1 base short, with 3 bases between. This CDR3 region has 13 residues. The CDR3 sequence is CASSLSPQETQYF. In DNA form, the CDR3 reads TGTGCCAGCAGTTTATCCCCCCAAGAGACCCAGTACTTC.

In its sample, this clonotype was seen many times. This sequence joins TRBV6-1 and TRBJ1-1, with D tentatively TRBD1 (5 bases). CDR3 length equals 13 residues. Trimming cost V 1 base and J 7 bases, with 10 bases left between them. Germline loops: CDR1 MNHNS, CDR2 SASEGT. The CDR3 DNA is TGTGCCAGCAGTGAAGGGGCGAGGGGTGAAGCTTTCTTT. Encoded protein: CASSEGARGEAFF.

The sample holds many counts of this clonotype. J is TRBJ1-6 and V is TRBV14, with 7 bases matching TRBD1. Germline V gene sequence: CDR1 SGHDN, CDR2 FVKESK. Trimming at V came to 0 bases and at J to 3 bases, leaving 8 bases not matched to a gene. CDR3 length: 18 residues. CDR3 in amino acids: CASSQDRSRGIYNSPLHF. In DNA form, the CDR3 reads TGTGCCAGCAGCCAAGATCGGAGCAGGGGGATCTATAATTCACCCCTCCACTTT.

Ten or more counts support this clonotype. The J gene is TRBJ1-3, the V gene TRBV30, with a possible D match to TRBD1 (6 bases). CDR1 and CDR2 from the germline V gene are GTSNPN and SVGIG (reference sequence). The CDR3 is made up of 14 amino acids. Trimming took off 8 bases at V and 4 bases at J, with 18 bases between the two ends. CDR3 in amino acids: CAVKGGSYGNTIYF. CDR3 nucleotide sequence: TGTGCCGTCAAAGGGGGGTCGTACGGAAACACCATATATTTT. The entire variable domain, with the rest obtained from reference TRBV30 and TRBJ1-3, is as follows: SQTIHQWPATLVQPVGSPLSLECTVEGTSNPNLYWYRQAAGRGLQLLFYSVGIGQISSEVPQNLSASRPQDRQFILSSKKLLLSDSGFYLCAVKGGSYGNTIYFGEGSWLTVV.

Many counts were recorded for this clonotype. The V and J genes are TRBV9 and TRBJ1-1; weak D call: TRBD1 (5 bases). Germline-derived CDR1 and CDR2 are SGDLS and YYNGEE. CDR3 size: 14 residues. The ends were cut back, 0 bases at V and 4 bases at J, with 10 bases in the middle. The CDR3 coding sequence is TGTGCCAGCAGCGTAGACGGGAGGGGCACTGAAGCTTTCTTT. Its protein is CASSVDGRGTEAFF.

The chain is built from TRBV2 and TRBJ1-3, with 11 nucleotides matching TRBD1. Germline V gene sequence: CDR1 SNHLY, CDR2 FYNNEI. Trimming removed 5 bases from V and 1 base from J; junction bases left unmatched: 4. This CDR3 has 16 amino acids. This CDR3 is CASSPGTGGSGNTIYF. The DNA of the CDR3 is TGTGCCAGCAGTCCCGGGACAGGGGGATCTGGAAACACCATATATTTT.

Comment on this clonotype: A far larger clone is just one base off, so this is likely a read error. The rearrangement joins TRBV11-2 to TRBJ2-2, with 7 bases lining up with TRBD1. Germline V gives CDR1 SGHAT, CDR2 FQNNGV. This CDR3 has 15 amino acids. CDR3 sequence (DNA): TGTGCCAGCAGCTTCTCCGGGACAGTTGGTGGGGAGCTGTCTTTT. This encodes CASSFSGTVGGELSF.

The chain carries TRBV12-3 or TRBV12-4 and TRBJ2-2; 14 bases are a match to TRBD2. This CDR3 contains 16 residues. J gave up 6 bases and V 1 base, and 1 base lay outside the gene matches. Here the CDR3 DNA reads TGTGCCAGCAGTTTAGGACTAGCGGGAGGGGCCGGGGAGCTGTTTTTT. It specifies CASSLGLAGGAGELFF.

This clonotype was observed at least ten times. This chain joins TRBV19 and TRBJ1-1; tentative D call: TRBD1 (6 bases). Germline CDR1 is LNHDA and CDR2 is SQIVND (reference sequence). V was trimmed by 1 base and J by 4 bases, leaving 10 bases between them. The CDR3 contains 14 residues. The CDR3 bases are TGTGCCAGTAGTATAGGGGGGGCTTCCACTGAAGCTTTCTTT. Protein product: CASSIGGASTEAFF. The entire variable domain, with the rest obtained from reference TRBV19 and TRBJ1-1, is as follows: DGGITQSPKYLFRKEGQNVTLSCEQNLNHDAMYWYRQDPGQGLRLIYYSQIVNDFQKGDIAEGYSVSREKKESFPLTVTSAQKNPTAFYLCASSIGGASTEAFFGQGTRLTVV.

This clonotype was counted many times. This chain joins TRBV7-2 and TRBJ2-4; no reliable D call. The CDR3 extends over 14 amino acids. Germline V lookup: CDR1 SGHTA, CDR2 FQGNSA. Trimming took 5 bases from V and 1 from J, leaving 9 bases between them. The CDR3 protein is CASSPSFAKNIQYF. The CDR3, as DNA: TGTGCCAGCAGCCCGTCTTTTGCCAAAAACATTCAGTACTTC.

V and J are TRBV20-1 and TRBJ2-3, with no clear D. Trimming removed 5 bases at V and 6 bases at J, with 15 bases between. The CDR3 extends over 13 amino acids. Looked up from germline, CDR1 is DFQATT and CDR2 is SNEGSKA (reference sequence). This chain's CDR3 is CSAPEDPRDTQYF. In DNA form, the CDR3 reads TGCAGTGCTCCAGAGGACCCGAGGGATACGCAGTATTTT.

This clonotype showed up many times. The chain is built from TRBV24-1 and TRBJ2-1, with 14 bases matching TRBD2. V dropped 3 bases and J dropped 3; count of bases not matched to a gene: 6. The germline CDR1 and CDR2 sequences are KGHDR and SFDVKD. The CDR3 is 18 amino acids. The CDR3 nucleotides are TGTGCCACCAGTGATCCCGGGACTAGCGGGAGCATCTACAATGAGCAGTTCTTC. Amino acids: CATSDPGTSGSIYNEQFF.

The table lists this clonotype with many counts. The chain joins TRBV3-1 to TRBJ1-2, with TRBD1 matching 8 bases. From germline, CDR1 is LGHDT and CDR2 YNNKEL (reference sequence). CDR3 length: 15 amino acids. The V and J ends lost 1 base and 7 bases, in that order; junction bases with no gene match: 8. Written as DNA, the CDR3 is TGTGCCAGCAGCCAAGCAGACAGGGGTAGAAGTGGCTACACCTTC. It codes for CASSQADRGRSGYTF.